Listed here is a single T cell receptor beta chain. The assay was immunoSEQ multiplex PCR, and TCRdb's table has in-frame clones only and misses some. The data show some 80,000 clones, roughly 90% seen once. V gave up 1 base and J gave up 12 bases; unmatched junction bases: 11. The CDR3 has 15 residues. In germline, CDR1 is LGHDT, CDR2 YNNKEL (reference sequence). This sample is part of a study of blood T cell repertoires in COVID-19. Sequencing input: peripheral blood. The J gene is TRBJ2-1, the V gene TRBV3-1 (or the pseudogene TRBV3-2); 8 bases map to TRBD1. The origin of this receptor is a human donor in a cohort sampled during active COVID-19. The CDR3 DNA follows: TGTGCCAGCAGCCAAGCGACAGGGGAGTTTAGTAGGCAGTTCTTC. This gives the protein CASSQATGEFSRQFF.